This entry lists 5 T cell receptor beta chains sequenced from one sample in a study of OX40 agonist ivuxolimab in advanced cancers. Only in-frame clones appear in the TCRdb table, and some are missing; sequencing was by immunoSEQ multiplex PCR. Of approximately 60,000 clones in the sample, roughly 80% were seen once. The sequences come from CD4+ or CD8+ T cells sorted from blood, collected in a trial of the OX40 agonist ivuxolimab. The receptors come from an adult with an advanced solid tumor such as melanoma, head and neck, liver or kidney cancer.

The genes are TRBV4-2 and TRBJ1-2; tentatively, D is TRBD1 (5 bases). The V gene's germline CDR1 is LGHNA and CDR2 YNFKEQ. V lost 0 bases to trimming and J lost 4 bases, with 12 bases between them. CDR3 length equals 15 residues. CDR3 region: CASSQEGTEIYGYTF. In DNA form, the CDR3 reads TGTGCCAGCAGCCAAGAAGGGACGGAAATCTATGGCTACACCTTC.

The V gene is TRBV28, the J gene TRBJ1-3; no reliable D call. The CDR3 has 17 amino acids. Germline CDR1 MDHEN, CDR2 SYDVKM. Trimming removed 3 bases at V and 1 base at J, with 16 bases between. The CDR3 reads CASSFHRASGSGNTIYF. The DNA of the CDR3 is TGTGCCAGCAGTTTTCATAGGGCGTCAGGTTCTGGAAACACCATATATTTT. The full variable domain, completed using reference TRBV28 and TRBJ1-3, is DVKVTQSSRYLVKRTGEKVFLECVQDMDHENMFWYRQDPGLGLRLIYFSYDVKMKEKGDIPEGYSVSREKKERFSLILESASTNQTSMYLCASSFHRASGSGNTIYFGEGSWLTVV.

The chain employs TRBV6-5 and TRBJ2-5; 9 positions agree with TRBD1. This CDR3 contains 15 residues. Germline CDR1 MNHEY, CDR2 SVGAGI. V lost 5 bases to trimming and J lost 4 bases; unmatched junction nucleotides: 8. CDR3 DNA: TGTGCCAGCAGTCGGACAGGGGCCGCTGGAGAGACCCAGTACTTC. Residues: CASSRTGAAGETQYF.

CDR3: CASSSRTGQETQYF. In DNA form, the CDR3 reads TGTGCCAGCAGCTCCAGGACAGGGCAAGAGACCCAGTACTTC. The chain carries TRBV9 and TRBJ2-5; 8 bases are shared with TRBD1. In germline, CDR1 is SGDLS, CDR2 YYNGEE. V was pared by 4 bases and J by 2 bases, with 4 bases of the junction left unmatched. The CDR3 has 14 amino acids. Filled out from reference TRBV9 and TRBJ2-5, the complete variable domain reads DSGVTQTPKHLITATGQRVTLRCSPRSGDLSVYWYQQSLDQGLQFLIQYYNGEERAKGNILERFSAQQFPDLHSELNLSSLELGDSALYFCASSSRTGQETQYFGPGTRLLVL.

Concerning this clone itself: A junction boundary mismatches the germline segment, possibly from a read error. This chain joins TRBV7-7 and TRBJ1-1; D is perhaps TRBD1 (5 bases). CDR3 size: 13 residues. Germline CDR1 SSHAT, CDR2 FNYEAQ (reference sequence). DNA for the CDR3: TGTGCTAGCAGTCCGGGACCGGGCAGTGAAGCTTTCTTT. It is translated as CASSPGPGSEAFF.